Listed below are T cell receptor beta chains from one sample, sequenced in a study of blood T cell repertoires in COVID-19. Libraries were prepared by immunoSEQ multiplex PCR; TCRdb keeps only in-frame clonotypes and omits some of them. The sample lists just under 20,000 clones; more than 75% were seen once. The sequenced material came from peripheral blood. These receptors came from a human donor with active COVID-19. The donor label of this sample is uncertain. Both conserved end residues are part of each CDR3. A D gene is named only where the DNA matches it firmly. Expanded clones get a size class; other rows say once, few or many, or leave the size out.

D gene: NA; clone size: NA; J gene: TRBJ2-6; V gene: TRBV7-3; CDR3 DNA: TGTGCCAGCAGCCGGGACTCTGGGGCCAACGTCCTGACTTTC; CDR3 protein: CASSRDSGANVLTF
D gene: TRBD1; clone size: NA; J gene: TRBJ1-1; V gene: TRBV9; CDR3 DNA: TGTGCCAGCAGGACGGGACAGGCGTTGAACACTGAAGCTTTCTTT; CDR3 protein: CASRTGQALNTEAFF
D gene: TRBD2; clone size: NA; J gene: TRBJ2-7; V gene: TRBV28; CDR3 DNA: TGTGCCGTGCAATCGGGAGGACACTGGGGTAGGGAGCAGTACTTC; CDR3 protein: CAVQSGGHWGREQYF
D gene: NA; clone size: NA; J gene: TRBJ2-1; V gene: TRBV7-8; CDR3 DNA: TGTGCCAGCAGCTCACGAATCAGCTCCTACAATGAGCAGTTCTTC; CDR3 protein: CASSSRISSYNEQFF
D gene: NA; clone size: NA; J gene: TRBJ1-4; V gene: TRBV19; CDR3 DNA: TGTGCCAGTAGTCTTCAGGGTCTGGGTGAAAAACTGTTTTTT; CDR3 protein: CASSLQGLGEKLFF
D gene: TRBD1; clone size: NA; J gene: TRBJ1-5; V gene: TRBV28; CDR3 DNA: TGTGCCAGCAGTCAGGGGGCGGGTCAGCCCCAGCATTTT; CDR3 protein: CASSQGAGQPQHF
D gene: TRBD1; clone size: NA; J gene: TRBJ2-3; V gene: TRBV19; CDR3 DNA: TGTGCCAGTAGCCTCCGGGACAGTGGAACAGATACGCAGTATTTT; CDR3 protein: CASSLRDSGTDTQYF
D gene: NA; clone size: NA; J gene: TRBJ2-3; V gene: TRBV12-3/TRBV12-4; CDR3 DNA: TGTGCCAGCAGTTCCACCGGGGATACGCAGTATTTT; CDR3 protein: CASSSTGDTQYF
D gene: TRBD2; clone size: once; J gene: TRBJ2-7; V gene: TRBV19; CDR3 DNA: TGTGCCAGTAGTACTGTAGCGGGGGGGCCCTACGAGCAGTACTTC; CDR3 protein: CASSTVAGGPYEQYF
D gene: NA; clone size: NA; J gene: TRBJ1-1; V gene: TRBV16; CDR3 DNA: TGTGCCAGCAGCCAGAAACAGGGCGTAGGCACTGAAGCTTTCTTT; CDR3 protein: CASSQKQGVGTEAFF
D gene: TRBD2; clone size: NA; J gene: TRBJ2-1; V gene: TRBV18; CDR3 DNA: TGTGCCAGCTCACCACGGGCAGGGAGGGTCAATGAGCAGTTCTTC; CDR3 protein: CASSPRAGRVNEQFF
D gene: NA; clone size: NA; J gene: TRBJ1-6; V gene: TRBV12-2; CDR3 DNA: TGTGCAAGTCGCCCCCGGCAGGCACCACATTCTTCATATAATTCACCCCTCCACTTT; CDR3 protein: CASRPRQAPHSSYNSPLHF
D gene: NA; clone size: NA; J gene: TRBJ2-3; V gene: TRBV27; CDR3 DNA: TGTGCCAGCAGTTTATCGCGTCTTGCCGGAGATACGCAGTATTTT; CDR3 protein: CASSLSRLAGDTQYF
D gene: NA; clone size: NA; J gene: TRBJ2-3; V gene: TRBV21-1; CDR3 DNA: TGTGCCAGCAGCAAAGGAAGGACTAGCGGGGGAGATACGCAGTATTTT; CDR3 protein: CASSKGRTSGGDTQYF
D gene: NA; clone size: once; J gene: TRBJ2-2; V gene: TRBV9; CDR3 DNA: TGTGCCAGCAGCCCAACGGAGCCGACCGGGGAGCTGTTTTTT; CDR3 protein: CASSPTEPTGELFF
D gene: TRBD1; clone size: NA; J gene: TRBJ2-1; V gene: TRBV24-1; CDR3 DNA: TGTGCCACCAGTGGTAATCAGGGGGCGGGGTACAATGAGCAGTTCTTC; CDR3 protein: CATSGNQGAGYNEQFF
D gene: TRBD1; clone size: NA; J gene: TRBJ1-6; V gene: TRBV5-5; CDR3 DNA: TGTGCCAGCAGCTTGGAGCAGGGGGCGTTTTCACCCCTCCACTTT; CDR3 protein: CASSLEQGAFSPLHF
D gene: NA; clone size: NA; J gene: TRBJ2-6; V gene: TRBV21-1; CDR3 DNA: TGTGCCAGCAGCAACCGGGACAGAACCTACTCTGGGGCCAACGTCCTGACTTTC; CDR3 protein: CASSNRDRTYSGANVLTF
D gene: TRBD1; clone size: NA; J gene: TRBJ1-1; V gene: TRBV9; CDR3 DNA: TGTGCCAGCAGCGAAGAGGGGACAGGGTATCGGATGAACACTGAAGCTTTCTTT; CDR3 protein: CASSEEGTGYRMNTEAFF
D gene: TRBD1; clone size: NA; J gene: TRBJ1-2; V gene: TRBV6-6; CDR3 DNA: TGTGCCAGCACAACGACAGGGGGCTCTGGCTACACCTTC; CDR3 protein: CASTTTGGSGYTF
D gene: TRBD1; clone size: NA; J gene: TRBJ1-1; V gene: TRBV5-6; CDR3 DNA: TGTGCCAGCAGCCCGACAGGGGGCGCTTACACTGAAGCTTTCTTT; CDR3 protein: CASSPTGGAYTEAFF
D gene: TRBD2; clone size: few; J gene: TRBJ2-3; V gene: TRBV6-1; CDR3 DNA: TGTGCCAGCAGTGATACTAGCGGGGGACCAGATACGCAGTATTTT; CDR3 protein: CASSDTSGGPDTQYF
D gene: NA; clone size: NA; J gene: TRBJ2-3; V gene: TRBV3-1/TRBV3-2; CDR3 DNA: TGTGCCAGCAGCCAAGATACGAGGACAGATACGCAGTATTTT; CDR3 protein: CASSQDTRTDTQYF
D gene: NA; clone size: once; J gene: TRBJ2-3; V gene: TRBV28; CDR3 DNA: TGTGCCAGCAGTCCAGGGTCCTACACAGATACGCAGTATTTT; CDR3 protein: CASSPGSYTDTQYF
D gene: TRBD2; clone size: NA; J gene: TRBJ2-6; V gene: TRBV13; CDR3 DNA: TGTGCCAGCAGCGTCGGACTAGCGGCACAGGGGGCCAACGTCCTGACTTTC; CDR3 protein: CASSVGLAAQGANVLTF
D gene: NA; clone size: NA; J gene: TRBJ2-7; V gene: TRBV21-1; CDR3 DNA: TGTGCCAGCAGCAAAGACGAATTGAGGGACAGGATTTACGAGCAGTACTTC; CDR3 protein: CASSKDELRDRIYEQYF
D gene: TRBD1; clone size: NA; J gene: TRBJ1-4; V gene: TRBV6-5; CDR3 DNA: TGTGCCAGCCTCTGGACAGGGGTGGGGGAAAAACTGTTTTTT; CDR3 protein: CASLWTGVGEKLFF
D gene: NA; clone size: NA; J gene: TRBJ2-2; V gene: TRBV7-2; CDR3 DNA: TGTGCCAGCAGCTTTCCCCGTGGGGGCACTGGCACCGGGGAGCTGTTTTTT; CDR3 protein: CASSFPRGGTGTGELFF
D gene: NA; clone size: few; J gene: TRBJ2-7; V gene: TRBV7-2; CDR3 DNA: TGTGCCAGCAACCCAGAGCGGGCCCTCTACGAGCAGTACTTC; CDR3 protein: CASNPERALYEQYF
D gene: NA; clone size: once; J gene: TRBJ1-2; V gene: TRBV5-1; CDR3 DNA: TGCGCCAGCAGCTTGGGGTCCGGAGTCTATGGCTACACCTTC; CDR3 protein: CASSLGSGVYGYTF
D gene: NA; clone size: NA; J gene: TRBJ2-5; V gene: TRBV7-9; CDR3 DNA: TGTGCCAGCAACCTAGATCGAGAGACCCAGTACTTC; CDR3 protein: CASNLDRETQYF
D gene: NA; clone size: NA; J gene: TRBJ2-4; V gene: TRBV19; CDR3 DNA: TGTGCCAGTAGTATCGAGGGGAGGAGGCAGGCCAAAAACATTCAGTACTTC; CDR3 protein: CASSIEGRRQAKNIQYF
D gene: NA; clone size: few; J gene: TRBJ2-7; V gene: TRBV9; CDR3 DNA: TGTGCCAGCAGCGGAGGTAAACAGGGTTTAGTCGGCGAGCAGTACTTC; CDR3 protein: CASSGGKQGLVGEQYF
D gene: NA; clone size: NA; J gene: TRBJ1-2; V gene: TRBV12-3/TRBV12-4; CDR3 DNA: TGTGCCAGCAGTTTACCTAGGAGAGGCTACACCTTC; CDR3 protein: CASSLPRRGYTF
D gene: TRBD2; clone size: NA; J gene: TRBJ2-1; V gene: TRBV6-5; CDR3 DNA: TGTGCCAGCGGGCGTTACGGACTAGCCTACAATGAGCAGTTCTTC; CDR3 protein: CASGRYGLAYNEQFF
D gene: NA; clone size: NA; J gene: TRBJ1-2; V gene: TRBV20-1; CDR3 DNA: TGCAGTGCTAATGACGGGTATGGCTACACCTTC; CDR3 protein: CSANDGYGYTF
D gene: NA; clone size: NA; J gene: TRBJ2-1; V gene: TRBV7-9; CDR3 DNA: TGTGCCACCCAAGTTGGGGGGGGCAGGGATGAGCAGTTCTTC; CDR3 protein: CATQVGGGRDEQFF
D gene: NA; clone size: NA; J gene: TRBJ2-5; V gene: TRBV7-4; CDR3 DNA: TGTGCCAGCAGCTTAGGCGGTAGGGGGTGCCAAGAGACCCAGTACTTC; CDR3 protein: CASSLGGRGCQETQYF
D gene: TRBD1; clone size: few; J gene: TRBJ2-3; V gene: TRBV7-8; CDR3 DNA: TGTGCCAGCAGCTTAGATTTCACAGGGGAGAGCACAGATACGCAGTATTTT; CDR3 protein: CASSLDFTGESTDTQYF
D gene: TRBD1; clone size: few; J gene: TRBJ1-2; V gene: TRBV5-4; CDR3 DNA: TGTGCCAGCAGCTTGGAGGGGGCTCGGTATGGCTACACCTTC; CDR3 protein: CASSLEGARYGYTF
D gene: NA; clone size: once; J gene: TRBJ2-5; V gene: TRBV3-1/TRBV3-2; CDR3 DNA: TGTGCCAGCAGCCAAGATCGAGAGGCCAAAGAGACCCAGTACTTC; CDR3 protein: CASSQDREAKETQYF
D gene: NA; clone size: NA; J gene: TRBJ1-6; V gene: TRBV12-3/TRBV12-4; CDR3 DNA: TGTGCCAGCAGTCCCCAGGGTTCACCCCTCCACTTT; CDR3 protein: CASSPQGSPLHF
D gene: TRBD2; clone size: NA; J gene: TRBJ2-1; V gene: TRBV7-9; CDR3 DNA: TGTGCCAGCAGCTTAAGACTAGCGGGGTTCTACAATGAGCAGTTCTTC; CDR3 protein: CASSLRLAGFYNEQFF
D gene: TRBD1; clone size: NA; J gene: TRBJ1-1; V gene: TRBV6-5; CDR3 DNA: TGTGCCAGCCGGGACAGGAGCATGAACACTGAAGCTTTCTTT; CDR3 protein: CASRDRSMNTEAFF
D gene: TRBD2; clone size: NA; J gene: TRBJ2-2; V gene: TRBV10-3; CDR3 DNA: TGTGCCATCAGTGAGTCGATTGCGGGAGTAGCTCCCGGGGAGCTGTTTTTT; CDR3 protein: CAISESIAGVAPGELFF
D gene: TRBD1; clone size: few; J gene: TRBJ2-7; V gene: TRBV29-1; CDR3 DNA: TGCAGCGTAGTGACAGGGAGCGAGCAGTACTTC; CDR3 protein: CSVVTGSEQYF
D gene: TRBD1; clone size: once; J gene: TRBJ1-1; V gene: TRBV27; CDR3 DNA: TGTGCCAGCAGTAGGTGGACAGGGCAATCGAACACTGAAGCTTTCTTT; CDR3 protein: CASSRWTGQSNTEAFF
D gene: TRBD2; clone size: NA; J gene: TRBJ2-3; V gene: TRBV7-8; CDR3 DNA: TGTGCCAGCAGCTTAGTGACTAGCGGGGGGGTTCTGGATACGCAGTATTTT; CDR3 protein: CASSLVTSGGVLDTQYF
D gene: TRBD1; clone size: NA; J gene: TRBJ2-7; V gene: TRBV2; CDR3 DNA: TGTGCCACAGGGGGCAGCCGGGCCTACGAGCAGTACTTC; CDR3 protein: CATGGSRAYEQYF
D gene: TRBD1; clone size: NA; J gene: TRBJ1-1; V gene: TRBV7-9; CDR3 DNA: TGTGCCAGCAGCTTTCAGGGGGGCACTGAAGCTTTCTTT; CDR3 protein: CASSFQGGTEAFF